The 28 T cell receptor beta chains given below trace back to one sample, sequenced in a study of blood T cell repertoires in COVID-19. Profiling relied on immunoSEQ multiplex PCR, and the TCRdb table lists in-frame clones only, not all of them. The table includes around 200,000 clones, approximately 79% detected once. Sequences were obtained from peripheral blood. The source of these receptors is a man over 45 who had recovered from COVID-19.

V gene TRBV5-5 combines with J gene TRBJ1-6; D gene unclear. CDR1 is SGHKS, CDR2 YYEKEE, per germline (reference sequence). V lost 0 bases and J lost 7, with 8 bases in between. The CDR3 length is 14 residues. CDR3 DNA sequence: TGTGCCAGCAGCTTGGCCGGAGGGAATTCACCCCTCCACTTT. The encoded protein is CASSLAGGNSPLHF.

The chain recombines TRBV27 with TRBJ2-3; 9 bases are a match to TRBD2. The CDR3 runs to 18 residues. J gave up 6 bases and V 3 bases, and 16 bases lay outside the gene matches. CDR1 is MNHEY and CDR2 is SMNVEV in the germline V gene (reference sequence). CDR3 sequence reads: CASSFSAQRSGRSDTQYF. DNA for the CDR3: TGTGCCAGCAGTTTTTCAGCCCAAAGGAGCGGGAGGTCTGATACGCAGTATTTT.

The rearrangement links TRBV6-5 to TRBJ1-1; perhaps TRBD1 as D (5 bases). Germline values: CDR1 MNHEY, CDR2 SVGAGI. V gave up 4 bases and J gave up 3 bases, with 12 bases separating them. The CDR3 extends over 14 amino acids. CDR3 in amino acids: CASSWSPGDTEAFF. CDR3 coding DNA: TGTGCCAGCAGTTGGTCCCCGGGGGACACTGAAGCTTTCTTT.

The rearrangement links TRBV4-3 to TRBJ2-7; the match to TRBD2 covers 9 bases. This CDR3 is built from 16 residues. The trim removed 0 bases at V and 3 bases at J, leaving 6 bases unmatched. CDR1 and CDR2 from the germline V gene are LGHNA and YSLEER. The CDR3 sequence is CASSQDRGGRVYEQYF. The CDR3 nucleotides are TGCGCCAGCAGCCAAGATCGAGGCGGGAGGGTCTACGAGCAGTACTTC.

This clone was counted between two and nine times. The chain uses TRBV7-2 and TRBJ1-5; D gene ambiguous. V lost 5 bases to trimming and J lost 0 bases, with 11 bases between them. Germline assignment: CDR1 SGHTA and CDR2 FQGNSA. This CDR3 is 15 amino acids long. The CDR3 coding sequence is TGTGCCAGCAGCCTAATACCTACTAGCAATCAGCCCCAGCATTTT. Amino acids: CASSLIPTSNQPQHF.

The chain carries TRBV9 and TRBJ2-7; 8 bases match TRBD1. V lost 3 bases and J lost 2; bases outside the gene matches: 4. The germline V gene encodes CDR1 SGDLS and CDR2 YYNGEE. The CDR3 totals 14 residues. CDR3 nucleotide sequence: TGTGCCAGCAGCGCAGGACAGGGCACCTACGAGCAGTACTTC. Its translation is CASSAGQGTYEQYF.

The J gene is TRBJ1-1, the V gene TRBV28; unclear D gene. The CDR3 totals 15 residues. Trimming stripped 6 bases from V and 1 base from J, with 15 bases between. The V gene's germline CDR1 is MDHEN and CDR2 SYDVKM. The CDR3 region is CASSLEAPRNTEAFF. The CDR3 DNA is TGTGCCAGCAGCCTGGAGGCCCCGCGGAACACTGAAGCTTTCTTT.

V and J are TRBV6-5 and TRBJ2-2, with D possibly matching TRBD2 (6 bases). This CDR3 contains 13 residues. Germline V gives CDR1 MNHEY, CDR2 SVGAGI. V was shortened by 10 bases and J by 7 bases, with 16 bases between the two germline ends. The chain's CDR3 is CATTWGGDGELFF. CDR3 coding DNA: TGTGCCACCACTTGGGGAGGTGACGGGGAGCTGTTTTTT.

V gene TRBV5-1 combines with J gene TRBJ1-2; TRBD1 is a possible D gene (5 bases). The CDR3 is made up of 15 amino acids. Germline-derived CDR1 and CDR2 are SGHRS and YFSETQ. The ends were cut back, 1 base at V and 8 bases at J, with 18 bases in the middle. CDR3 DNA: TGCGCCAGCAGCTTGCTAAGGGGCGCTGATGAGGGCTACACCTTC. It specifies CASSLLRGADEGYTF.

V is TRBV4-1 and J is TRBJ2-1; 12 bases match TRBD2. This CDR3 is 15 amino acids long. V dropped 4 bases and J dropped 10; count of bases not matched to a gene: 8. Germline-derived CDR1 and CDR2 are MGHRA and YSYEKL. The CDR3 sequence: CASSRDGLAGQEQFF. DNA for the CDR3: TGCGCCAGCAGCCGAGACGGACTAGCGGGACAGGAGCAGTTCTTC.

The J gene is TRBJ1-5, the V gene TRBV6-1; tentatively, D is TRBD1 (5 bases). CDR3 size: 14 residues. Trimming stripped 2 bases from V and 2 bases from J, with 7 bases between. Germline V gene data show CDR1 as MNHNS and CDR2 as SASEGT. The CDR3 loop is CASSEWGGNQPQHF. The CDR3 nucleotides are TGTGCCAGCAGTGAATGGGGCGGCAATCAGCCCCAGCATTTT.

The chain recombines TRBV24-1 with TRBJ2-5; 8 positions agree with TRBD1. The CDR3 runs to 14 residues. CDR1 and CDR2 (germline): KGHDR, SFDVKD. The V and J ends lost 4 bases and 8 bases, in that order; junction bases with no gene match: 8. CDR3 residues: CATSDPGTGTTQYF. CDR3 nucleotides: TGTGCCACCAGTGACCCCGGGACAGGTACTACCCAGTACTTC.

V and J are TRBV19 and TRBJ1-2; 7 bases are shared with TRBD1. Trimming took 5 bases from V and 2 from J; bases not matched to a gene: 5. CDR1 and CDR2 (germline): LNHDA, SQIVND (reference sequence). The CDR3 totals 14 residues. CDR3 DNA: TGTGCCAGTAGTGTCGGACAGGTCAACTATGGCTACACCTTC. Translating it yields CASSVGQVNYGYTF.

This chain joins TRBV7-9 and TRBJ2-3, with TRBD2 matching over 11 bases. V shed 3 bases and J 1 base; nucleotides not matched to a gene: 3. CDR3 length: 16 amino acids. Germline V lookup: CDR1 SEHNR, CDR2 FQNEAQ (reference sequence). The CDR3 nucleotides are TGTGCCAGCAGCTTCCTAGCGGGAGGCGGCACAGATACGCAGTATTTT. Translated, it gives CASSFLAGGGTDTQYF. Combining the CDR3 with reference TRBV7-9 and TRBJ2-3 gives the whole variable domain DTGVSQNPRHKITKRGQNVTFRCDPISEHNRLYWYRQTLGQGPEFLTYFQNEAQLEKSRLLSDRFSAERPKGSFSTLEIQRTEQGDSAMYLCASSFLAGGGTDTQYFGPGTRLTVL.

V and J are TRBV4-2 and TRBJ2-3, with TRBD1 matching over 7 bases. J gave up 1 base and V 0 bases, and 1 base lay outside the gene matches. The CDR3 is 15 amino acids. Germline assignment: CDR1 LGHNA and CDR2 YNFKEQ. CDR3 protein: CASSQEGQGTDTQYF. The CDR3 bases are TGTGCCAGCAGCCAAGAAGGACAGGGCACAGATACGCAGTATTTT.

The chain combines TRBV7-9 with TRBJ1-2, with D perhaps TRBD1 (6 bases). Trimming took off 0 bases at V and 1 base at J, with 9 bases between the two ends. The length of the CDR3 is 15 residues. Germline loops: CDR1 SEHNR, CDR2 FQNEAQ (reference sequence). CDR3: CASSLADRDNYGYTF. CDR3 coding DNA: TGTGCCAGCAGCTTAGCGGACAGAGATAACTATGGCTACACCTTC.

The chain is built from TRBV5-1 and TRBJ2-7, with TRBD1 identical over 10 bases. This CDR3 region has 15 residues. V was pared by 2 bases and J by 3 bases, with 5 bases of the junction left unmatched. CDR1 and CDR2 (germline): SGHRS, YFSETQ. CDR3 bases: TGCGCCAGCAGCTTAGCGACAGGGGGCTTCTACGAGCAGTACTTC. It is translated as CASSLATGGFYEQYF.

This chain connects TRBV4-2 to TRBJ2-5; D is uncertain. CDR1 and CDR2 from the germline V gene are LGHNA and YNFKEQ. The CDR3 covers 14 residues. V lost 1 base and J lost 5, with 11 bases in between. The DNA of the CDR3 is TGTGCCAGCAGCCAAGTCGTTCACGGGGAGACCCAGTACTTC. Translating it yields CASSQVVHGETQYF.

This clone was counted only a few times. This chain links TRBV7-2 with TRBJ2-3; TRBD2 matches 12 bases. The V gene's germline CDR1 is SGHTA and CDR2 FQGNSA. The trim removed 5 bases at V and 2 bases at J, leaving 8 bases unmatched. The CDR3 contains 17 residues. CDR3 region: CASSPRTSGTYTDTQYF. The DNA for the CDR3 is TGTGCCAGCAGCCCAAGGACTAGCGGGACCTACACAGATACGCAGTATTTT. Combining the CDR3 with reference TRBV7-2 and TRBJ2-3 gives the whole variable domain GAGVSQSPSNKVTEKGKDVELRCDPISGHTALYWYRQSLGQGLEFLIYFQGNSAPDKSGLPSDRFSAERTGGSVSTLTIQRTQQEDSAVYLCASSPRTSGTYTDTQYFGPGTRLTVL.

This clone was detected only once. V and J are TRBV29-1 and TRBJ2-7, with D possibly TRBD2 on 6 matching bases. The CDR3 contains 13 residues. Germline V lookup: CDR1 SQVTM, CDR2 ANQGSEA. Trimming removed 4 bases at V and 3 bases at J, with 13 bases between. This chain's CDR3 is CSVGTTSLYEQYF. CDR3 bases: TGCAGCGTTGGGACTACTAGTCTCTACGAGCAGTACTTC.

The V gene is TRBV10-1, the J gene TRBJ2-2; 10 bases are shared with TRBD2. The germline gives CDR1 WNHNN, CDR2 SYGVQD (reference sequence). This CDR3 has 16 residues. Trimming took 0 bases from V and 5 from J; bases not matched to a gene: 3. The DNA for the CDR3 is TGCGCCAGCAGTGAGTCGCTAGCGGGAGTGACCGGGGAGCTGTTTTTT. Its translation is CASSESLAGVTGELFF.

This clone was observed a handful of times. The chain joins TRBV27 to TRBJ2-1; 9 nucleotides line up with TRBD1. V gave up 6 bases and J gave up 3 bases; unmatched junction bases: 6. The germline V gene has CDR1 MNHEY and CDR2 SMNVEV (reference sequence). This CDR3 is 15 amino acids long. The CDR3 region is CASRRQGQGYNEQFF. In nucleotides, the CDR3 is TGTGCCAGCAGGAGGCAGGGACAGGGCTACAATGAGCAGTTCTTC.

V usage is TRBV7-2 and J usage is TRBJ2-3; the D gene is possibly TRBD2 (6 bases). V was trimmed by 1 base and J by 2 bases, leaving 10 bases between them. Looked up from germline, CDR1 is SGHTA and CDR2 is FQGNSA. The CDR3 has 15 residues. The CDR3 is CASSLGGAYTDTQYF. The CDR3 coding sequence is TGTGCCAGCAGCTTAGGCGGGGCCTACACAGATACGCAGTATTTT.

Only one count was recorded for this clone. The chain is built from TRBV11-2 and TRBJ2-7, with 7 bases aligning to TRBD1. CDR3 size: 16 residues. In germline, CDR1 is SGHAT, CDR2 FQNNGV. The V gene end was trimmed by 0 bases and the J gene end by 3 bases; junction bases not matched to a gene: 8. The chain's CDR3 is CASSLDPPDRIYEQYF. CDR3 sequence (DNA): TGTGCCAGCAGCTTAGATCCCCCGGACAGGATCTACGAGCAGTACTTC.

This clone occurred a few times. The J gene is TRBJ2-7, the V gene TRBV30, with D maybe TRBD1 (5 bases). Germline CDR1 GTSNPN, CDR2 SVGIG (reference sequence). The CDR3 covers 13 residues. V lost 4 bases to trimming and J lost 0 bases, with 10 bases between them. The CDR3 region has the DNA TGTGCCTGGAATACAGGAAGCTCCTACGAGCAGTACTTC. This gives the protein CAWNTGSSYEQYF.

This chain uses TRBV15 with TRBJ2-1; 10 bases fit TRBD2. The CDR3 is 14 residues long. Germline assignment: CDR1 LNHNV and CDR2 YYDKDF (reference sequence). The junction had 4 bases not matched to a gene; V was cut back by 2 bases and J by 9 bases. CDR3 DNA sequence: TGTGCCACCAGCAGACTGGGACTAGCGATTGAGCAGTTCTTC. It is translated as CATSRLGLAIEQFF.

The chain carries TRBV27 and TRBJ1-1; 10 bases match TRBD1. J was trimmed by 6 bases and V by 5 bases; bases with no gene match: 9. The CDR3 is 15 residues long. Looked up from germline, CDR1 is MNHEY and CDR2 is SMNVEV (reference sequence). The CDR3 region has the DNA TGTGCCAGCAGTCCCCGGACAGGGGGGAGGGCTGAAGCTTTCTTT. This encodes CASSPRTGGRAEAFF.

CDR3 sequence (DNA): TGTGCCAGCAGCTTAGATCGACTAGCGGGAGTCGGCGAGCAGTACTTC. It codes for CASSLDRLAGVGEQYF. V is TRBV11-2 and J is TRBJ2-7; 12 bases line up with TRBD2. The CDR3 loop spans 16 amino acids. Germline CDR1 and CDR2: SGHAT and FQNNGV. V was pared by 0 bases and J by 6 bases, with 6 bases of the junction left unmatched.